The present T cell receptor beta chain was sequenced within a study of shared clonotypes between healthy human individuals. On this clone: Its matching antigen is unknown.

Study-wide findings and caveats: Despite large depth, sorted-subset datasets appeared incompletely sequenced. Non-shared clonotypes had lower generation probabilities than those shared by all four donors.

The CDR3 is made up of 14 amino acids. The germline CDR1 and CDR2 sequences are SGHNT and YYREEE (reference sequence). Trimming shortened V by 4 bases and J by 5 bases, and 15 bases separated the two germline ends. Sequencing used immunoSEQ multiplex PCR; TCRdb keeps in-frame clones, though not all of them. The sample lists 2 million to 2.5 million clones, approximately 94% occurring once. Sequenced material: naive CD4+ T cells sorted from blood. Documented subset: CD45RA+ positively selected. The chain recombines TRBV5-4 with TRBJ2-5; D might be TRBD1 or TRBD2, each matching 5 bases. The clonotype was recovered from a man younger than 30 in good health. The CDR3 protein is CASSLRGVSETQYF. For the CDR3, the DNA is TGTGCCAGCAGCCTACGAGGGGTCAGCGAGACCCAGTACTTC.